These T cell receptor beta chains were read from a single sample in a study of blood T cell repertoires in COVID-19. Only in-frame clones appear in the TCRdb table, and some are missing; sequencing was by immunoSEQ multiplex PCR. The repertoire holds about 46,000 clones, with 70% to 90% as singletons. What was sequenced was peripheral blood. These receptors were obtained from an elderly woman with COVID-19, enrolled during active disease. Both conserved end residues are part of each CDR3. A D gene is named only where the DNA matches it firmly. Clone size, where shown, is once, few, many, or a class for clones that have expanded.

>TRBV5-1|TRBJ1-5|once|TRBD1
CASSPDRGDQPQHF
TGCGCCAGCAGCCCTGACAGGGGAGATCAGCCCCAGCATTTT
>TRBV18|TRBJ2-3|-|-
CASSPRPSQGGTDTQYF
TGTGCCAGCTCACCAAGGCCCTCCCAGGGCGGCACAGATACGCAGTATTTT
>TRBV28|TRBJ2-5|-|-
CASTDSLETQYF
TGTGCCAGCACGGACAGTTTAGAGACCCAGTACTTC
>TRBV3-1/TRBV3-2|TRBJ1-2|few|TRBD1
CASSPTGGSGYTF
TGTGCCAGCAGCCCGACAGGGGGAAGTGGCTACACCTTC
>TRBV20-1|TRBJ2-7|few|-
CSGGTVYEQYF
TGCAGTGGCGGGACGGTCTACGAGCAGTACTTC
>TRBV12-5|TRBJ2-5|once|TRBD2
CASGLFQAGRETQYF
TGTGCTAGTGGTTTGTTCCAAGCGGGGAGAGAGACCCAGTACTTC
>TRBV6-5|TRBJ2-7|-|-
CASSLQGSLYEQYF
TGTGCCAGCAGTCTACAGGGTTCCCTCTACGAGCAGTACTTC
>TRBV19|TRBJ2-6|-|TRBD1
CAGSTRQGSSGANVLTF
TGTGCCGGTAGTACCCGACAGGGGAGCTCTGGGGCCAACGTCCTGACTTTC
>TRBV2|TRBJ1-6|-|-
CASSADKMYNSPLHF
TGTGCCAGCAGTGCCGACAAGATGTATAATTCACCCCTCCACTTT
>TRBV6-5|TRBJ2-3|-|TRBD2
CASSLVLAYLPDTQYF
TGTGCCAGCAGTTTAGTACTAGCGTATCTACCAGATACGCAGTATTTT
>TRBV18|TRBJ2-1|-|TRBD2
CASSPQSAGGYNEQFF
TGTGCCAGCTCACCACAGTCAGCGGGAGGCTACAATGAGCAGTTCTTC
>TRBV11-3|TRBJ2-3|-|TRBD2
CASSRGRGGRDTQYF
TGTGCCAGCTCCAGGGGACGGGGGGGTCGAGATACGCAGTATTTT
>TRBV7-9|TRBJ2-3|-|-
CASSLGPGAPDTQYF
TGTGCCAGCAGCTTAGGGCCTGGGGCCCCAGATACGCAGTATTTT
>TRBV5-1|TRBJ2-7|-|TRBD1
CASSLVGQGTGEQYF
TGCGCCAGCAGCTTGGTGGGACAGGGTACGGGGGAGCAGTACTTC
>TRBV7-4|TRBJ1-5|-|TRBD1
CASSLHSGQGGQPQHF
TGTGCCAGCAGCCTACACAGCGGACAGGGTGGGCAGCCCCAGCATTTT
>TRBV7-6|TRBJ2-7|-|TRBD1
CASSSSGTGVEQYF
TGTGCCAGCAGCTCATCCGGGACAGGGGTCGAGCAGTACTTC
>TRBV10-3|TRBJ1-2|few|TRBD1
CAISGPGQGHYGYTF
TGTGCCATCAGTGGACCGGGACAGGGGCACTATGGCTACACCTTC
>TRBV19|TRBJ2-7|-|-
CASSRRGLYEQYF
TGTGCCAGTAGTAGGAGGGGGCTATACGAGCAGTACTTC
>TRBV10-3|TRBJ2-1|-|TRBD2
CAIRRTSGGAYYNEQFF
TGTGCCATCAGACGGACTAGCGGGGGGGCCTACTACAATGAGCAGTTCTTC
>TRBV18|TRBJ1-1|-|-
CASSGGQRGTEAFF
TGTGCCAGCTCAGGGGGCCAAAGAGGTACTGAAGCTTTCTTT
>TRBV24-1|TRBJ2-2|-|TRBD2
CATSPGAGGPNGELFF
TGTGCCACCAGCCCGGGGGCGGGAGGGCCGAACGGGGAGCTGTTTTTT
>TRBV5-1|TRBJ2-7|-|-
CASSLATQGPYEQYF
TGCGCCAGCAGCTTGGCTACACAGGGCCCCTACGAGCAGTACTTC
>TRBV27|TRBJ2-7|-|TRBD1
CASSPDRDRPAGQYF
TGTGCCAGCAGCCCCGACCGGGACAGGCCCGCGGGGCAGTACTTC
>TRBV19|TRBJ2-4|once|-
CASSIRGTTAKNIQYF
TGTGCCAGTAGTATAAGGGGCACCACAGCCAAAAACATTCAGTACTTC
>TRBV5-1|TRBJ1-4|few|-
CASSSSTNEKLFF
TGCGCCAGCAGCTCTTCAACTAATGAAAAACTGTTTTTT
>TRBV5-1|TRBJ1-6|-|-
CASSLGVRSNSPLHF
TGCGCCAGCAGCTTGGGCGTGAGATCTAATTCACCCCTCCACTTT
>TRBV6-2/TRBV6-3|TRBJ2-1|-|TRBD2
CASSLGTRTSVDEQFF
TGTGCCAGCAGTCTCGGGACTAGAACGAGTGTCGATGAGCAGTTCTTC
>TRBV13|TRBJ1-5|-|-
CASSSGSYSNQPQHF
TGTGCCAGCAGCTCCGGGAGTTATAGCAATCAGCCCCAGCATTTT
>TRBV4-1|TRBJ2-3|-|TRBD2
CASSQGGSGMTDTQYF
TGCGCCAGCAGCCAAGGGGGTAGCGGGATGACAGATACGCAGTATTTT
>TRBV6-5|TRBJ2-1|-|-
CASTRSGKYNEQFF
TGTGCCAGCACCCGTTCGGGAAAGTACAATGAGCAGTTCTTC
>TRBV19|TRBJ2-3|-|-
CASSIGGGPADTQYF
TGTGCCAGTAGTATAGGGGGGGGGCCTGCAGATACGCAGTATTTT
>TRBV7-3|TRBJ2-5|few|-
CASSQGNQETQYF
TGTGCCAGCAGCCAGGGAAACCAAGAGACCCAGTACTTC
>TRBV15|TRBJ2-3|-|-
CATSRRTKGADTQYF
TGTGCCACCAGCAGGCGCACAAAGGGGGCAGATACGCAGTATTTT
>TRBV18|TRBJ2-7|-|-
CASSRDMGLGEQYF
TGTGCCAGCTCTCGGGACATGGGGCTTGGCGAGCAGTACTTC
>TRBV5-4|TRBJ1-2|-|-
CASSLPSQGNYGYTF
TGTGCCAGCAGCCTCCCCTCACAGGGAAACTATGGCTACACCTTC
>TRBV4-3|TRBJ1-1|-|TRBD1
CASSQGTGLNTEAFF
TGCGCCAGCAGCCAAGGGACAGGTCTGAACACTGAAGCTTTCTTT
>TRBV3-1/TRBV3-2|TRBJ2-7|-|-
CASSQWGSGVLPYEQYF
TGTGCCAGCAGCCAATGGGGTAGCGGTGTTCTTCCCTACGAGCAGTACTTC
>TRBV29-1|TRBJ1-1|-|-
CSVGVQEGTEAFF
TGCAGCGTTGGGGTACAGGAGGGCACTGAAGCTTTCTTT
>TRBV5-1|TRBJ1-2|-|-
CASSPEGEYGYTF
TGCGCCAGCAGCCCCGAGGGGGAGTATGGCTACACCTTC
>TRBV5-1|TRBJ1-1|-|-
CASSLTGNTEAFF
TGCGCCAGCAGTCTTACAGGGAACACTGAAGCTTTCTTT
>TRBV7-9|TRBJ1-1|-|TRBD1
CASSLLTGRGTEAFF
TGTGCCAGCAGCTTATTGACAGGGCGAGGCACTGAAGCTTTCTTT
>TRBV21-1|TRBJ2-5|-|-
CASSKVRDRNQETQYF
TGTGCCAGCAGCAAAGTCCGGGACAGAAACCAAGAGACCCAGTACTTC
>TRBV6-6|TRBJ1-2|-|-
CASSPRQEPTYGYTF
TGTGCCAGCAGCCCCAGACAGGAGCCAACCTATGGCTACACCTTC
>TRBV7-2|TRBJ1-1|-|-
CASSLAQQVAEAFF
TGTGCCAGCAGCTTAGCCCAACAGGTGGCTGAAGCTTTCTTT